These 17 T cell receptor beta chains originate from one sample sequenced in a study of control samples from healthy donors and cancer patients. Here immunoSEQ multiplex PCR was the method, and the copy in TCRdb shows in-frame clones only, minus some. The sample records over 60,000 clones, around 90% being singletons. The sample consisted of PBMCs. These TCRs come from a woman aged 60-70 years with head and neck cancer.

This chain links TRBV7-7 with TRBJ2-2; 9 bases match TRBD2. The CDR3 contains 16 residues. Losses at the gene ends were 2 bases for V and 4 bases for J; bases not matched to a gene: 5. From germline, CDR1 is SSHAT and CDR2 FNYEAQ (reference sequence). The CDR3 here is CASSLSASGTTGELFF. DNA for the CDR3: TGTGCCAGCAGCTTATCGGCTAGCGGGACCACCGGGGAGCTGTTTTTT.

The chain uses TRBV7-9 and TRBJ2-5; no clear D. Per germline, CDR1 SEHNR and CDR2 FQNEAQ (reference sequence). The CDR3 is 15 amino acids. Trimming took off 2 bases at V and 5 bases at J, with 15 bases between the two ends. CDR3 loop: CASSLTVNLRETQYF. In DNA, the CDR3 is TGTGCCAGCAGCTTAACCGTCAACCTCCGGGAGACCCAGTACTTC.

The rearrangement joins TRBV7-2 to TRBJ2-1; 7 positions match TRBD2. The CDR3 consists of 14 residues. The germline V gene encodes CDR1 SGHTA and CDR2 FQGNSA. J gave up 6 bases and V 4 bases, and 6 bases lay outside the gene matches. DNA of the CDR3: TGTGCCAGCAGCTCGAGGACTAGTGGCAATGAGCAGTTCTTC. Translating it yields CASSSRTSGNEQFF.

The V call is TRBV28, the J call TRBJ1-2; the D gene is possibly TRBD1 (6 bases). This CDR3 spans 13 amino acids. Germline CDR1 is MDHEN and CDR2 is SYDVKM. Trimming cost V 3 bases and J 5 bases, with 10 bases left between them. The CDR3 reads CASSFRGLYGYTF. CDR3 sequence (DNA): TGTGCCAGCAGTTTTCGGGGGCTTTATGGCTACACCTTC.

The chain joins TRBV5-1 to TRBJ2-7; no definite D call. V was shortened by 0 bases and J by 7 bases, with 14 bases between the two germline ends. The CDR3 sequence is 14 residues long. CDR1 and CDR2 (germline): SGHRS, YFSETQ. CDR3 bases: TGCGCCAGCAGCTTGGGTGGGCCACTACTAGAGCAGTACTTC. Amino acids: CASSLGGPLLEQYF.

In its sample, this clone was seen once. This CDR3 reads CSVESFDRRYNNEQFF. The CDR3 DNA follows: TGCAGCGTTGAATCATTCGACAGAAGATACAACAATGAGCAGTTCTTC. The genes are TRBV29-1 and TRBJ2-1, with a possible D match to TRBD1 (5 bases). CDR1 is SQVTM, CDR2 ANQGSEA, per germline. Trimming pared 2 bases from V and 5 bases from J, leaving 19 bases between. The CDR3 totals 16 residues.

The chain combines TRBV30 with TRBJ1-1, with D perhaps TRBD1 (6 bases). V lost 3 bases, J lost 7 bases, and 18 bases lay in between. The CDR3 length is 14 residues. Germline CDR1 reads GTSNPN; CDR2 reads SVGIG (reference sequence). CDR3 amino acids: CAWSKNQGSGEAFF. CDR3 nucleotide sequence: TGTGCCTGGAGCAAAAATCAGGGGAGCGGTGAAGCTTTCTTT.

The chain is built from TRBV4-1 and TRBJ1-2; D gene unclear. V was clipped by 1 base and J by 8 bases, with 20 bases between them. Germline values: CDR1 MGHRA, CDR2 YSYEKL. The CDR3 runs to 16 residues. CDR3 sequence: CASSQVSGGVSNGYTF. As DNA, the CDR3 is TGCGCCAGCAGCCAAGTCTCAGGCGGGGTATCAAACGGCTACACCTTC.

The chain recombines TRBV7-6 with TRBJ2-3; D is unresolved. CDR1 is SGHVS, CDR2 FNYEAQ, per germline. The ends were cut back, 10 bases at V and 0 bases at J, with 11 bases in the middle. The CDR3 runs 13 residues. CDR3 loop: CATAASSTDTQYF. For the CDR3, the DNA is TGTGCCACTGCAGCCTCCAGCACAGATACGCAGTATTTT.

The sample holds a few counts of this clone. This chain links TRBV6-5 with TRBJ1-5; D gene ambiguous. CDR1 MNHEY and CDR2 SVGAGI come from the germline V gene. Trimming removed 2 bases at V and 1 base at J, with 9 bases between. The CDR3 totals 15 residues. Here the CDR3 reads CASSYDGSSNQPQHF. Here the CDR3 DNA reads TGTGCCAGCAGTTACGACGGGTCAAGCAATCAGCCCCAGCATTTT.

The V and J genes are TRBV19 and TRBJ2-2; possibly TRBD1 or TRBD2 for D (6 bases each). CDR1 and CDR2 from the germline V gene are LNHDA and SQIVND (reference sequence). The CDR3 sequence is 16 residues long. V shed 1 base and J shed 3 bases, with 12 bases lying between them. Here the CDR3 DNA reads TGTGCCAGTAGTATAGGCCCGGGGGCGGACACCGGGGAGCTGTTTTTT. This translates into CASSIGPGADTGELFF.

This chain links TRBV11-3 with TRBJ2-2, with D possibly TRBD2 on 6 matching bases. Germline CDR1 and CDR2: SGHNT and YENEEA. V gave up 1 base and J gave up 1 base, with 13 bases separating them. This CDR3 region has 17 residues. The CDR3 here is CASSLGPEGWNTGELFF. In DNA, the CDR3 is TGTGCCAGCAGCTTAGGACCGGAGGGCTGGAACACCGGGGAGCTGTTTTTT.

J is TRBJ2-5 and V is TRBV14; the D is unclear. Trimming left V 1 base short and J 4 bases short, with 4 bases between. This CDR3 region has 12 residues. Germline V lookup: CDR1 SGHDN, CDR2 FVKESK. The CDR3 sequence is CASSQVRETQYF. The CDR3 region has the DNA TGTGCCAGCAGCCAAGTAAGAGAGACCCAGTACTTC.

This clone came up once. CDR3 DNA sequence: TGTGCCAGCAGCGTAGCTGTGCAGGGAGGGGAGCAGTACTTC. Translating it yields CASSVAVQGGEQYF. The genes are TRBV9 and TRBJ2-7; 7 positions match TRBD2. The V gene's germline CDR1 is SGDLS and CDR2 YYNGEE. The CDR3 extends over 14 amino acids. The J segment lost 7 bases and the V segment lost 0 bases, leaving 7 bases of the junction unmatched.

The V gene is TRBV28, the J gene TRBJ2-7; D not certain. CDR3 length: 13 residues. In germline, CDR1 is MDHEN, CDR2 SYDVKM. Trimming removed 5 bases from V and 4 bases from J, with 12 bases in between. DNA of the CDR3: TGTGCCAGCAGTATGGGCCCGTTATACGAGCAGTACTTC. It translates to CASSMGPLYEQYF.

V and J are TRBV5-8 and TRBJ2-1; 12 bases line up with TRBD2. The CDR3 has 19 amino acids. The germline CDR1 and CDR2 sequences are SGHTS and YDEGEE. The junction had 19 bases not matched to a gene; V was cut back by 4 bases and J by 8 bases. The CDR3 spells CASSQERTSGIISGDEQFF. The CDR3 bases are TGTGCCAGCAGCCAAGAGAGGACTAGCGGGATCATCTCGGGTGATGAGCAGTTCTTC.

The chain couples TRBV2 to TRBJ1-4; D remains ambiguous. V lost 9 bases, J lost 7 bases, and 21 bases lay in between. CDR1 SNHLY and CDR2 FYNNEI come from the germline V gene. CDR3 size: 15 residues. CDR3 coding DNA: TGTGCCAGTTCCAGAAACGGGCTGGGTGGTGAAAAACTGTTTTTT. Translation: CASSRNGLGGEKLFF.